The source of this T cell receptor (beta chain) is a study of neoadjuvant anti-PD-1 for oral cavity cancer. Looking at the study overall: Nivolumab at 3 mg/kg was mostly given biweekly, three to four doses, pre-surgery.

Many counts were recorded for this clone. Antigen unknown. This table comes from immunoSEQ multiplex PCR, and its TCRdb copy is limited to in-frame clones, with some not included. The sample consists of 35,000 to 40,000 clones, approximately 40% of them appearing once. Time point defined: after neoadjuvant nivolumab, at surgical resection. Patients were newly diagnosed with stage II-IVA oral cavity squamous cell carcinoma without prior systemic or radiation treatment. Cohort: HPV-negative, locally advanced oral cavity squamous cell carcinoma patients. Notes on the study in general: With three patients per group, TCR findings need larger cohorts.

Specimen: tumor tissue, collected after nivolumab (anti-PD-1) treatment. The TCR comes from a person aged 40 to 85 with oral cavity squamous cell carcinoma.

CDR3 residues: CASSQADRVGSQPQHF. In nucleotides, the CDR3 is TGCGCCAGCAGCCAAGCGGACAGGGTTGGAAGTCAGCCCCAGCATTTT. The rearrangement links TRBV4-1 to TRBJ1-5; 8 nucleotides line up with TRBD1. Germline values: CDR1 MGHRA, CDR2 YSYEKL. CDR3 length equals 16 residues. After removal of 1 base from V and 6 bases from J, the junction contained 8 bases not matched to a gene.